One sample yielded the 27 T cell receptor beta chains listed below, sequenced in a study of CD4 T cells in relation to SARS-CoV-2 and coronaviruses listed by TCRdb under 2021. CD4+ T cells from unexposed donors were collected before the COVID-19 pandemic (2011-2018). Following 10 days of culture, the EasySep CD4+ T cell isolation kit was used to isolate CD4+ T cells. Library generation was performed with the immunoSEQ multiplex PCR assay. What TCRdb holds here is the immuneACCESS table cut down to in-frame rearrangements. Part of the clones is not present; checked against another copy, under half of the missing clones reflect an unresolved V gene, and the others are unexplained. The sample table records just under 20,000 clones; roughly 78% of these occur just once. The leading ten clones occupy about 18% of the sample. Antigen specificity for these receptors is unknown. The sequencing sample was made of CD4+ T cells from PBMCs, cultured in vitro. These receptor sequences come from a human donor in good health.

This chain connects TRBV15 to TRBJ2-1; D is unresolved. Trimming removed 0 bases at V and 0 bases at J, with 6 bases between. The CDR3 is made up of 15 amino acids. Germline CDR1 is LNHNV and CDR2 is YYDKDF (reference sequence). The CDR3 sequence: CATSRDLGSYNEQFF. CDR3 sequence (DNA): TGTGCCACCAGCAGAGATTTAGGCTCCTACAATGAGCAGTTCTTC. The entire variable domain, with the rest obtained from reference TRBV15 and TRBJ2-1, is as follows: DAMVIQNPRYQVTQFGKPVTLSCSQTLNHNVMYWYQQKSSQAPKLLFHYYDKDFNNEADTPDNFQSRRPNTSFCFLDIRSPGLGDTAMYLCATSRDLGSYNEQFFGPGTRLTVL.

V and J are TRBV5-1 and TRBJ2-7; the match to TRBD1 covers 7 bases. The CDR3 totals 14 residues. J was trimmed by 3 bases and V by 1 base; bases with no gene match: 4. In germline, CDR1 is SGHRS, CDR2 YFSETQ. This chain's CDR3 is CASSLKGQRYEQYF. In nucleotides, the CDR3 is TGCGCCAGCAGCTTGAAGGGACAGCGCTACGAGCAGTACTTC.

This sequence joins TRBV18 and TRBJ1-1; 7 nucleotides agree with TRBD1. Germline V gene lookup returns CDR1 KGHSH and CDR2 LQKENI. V was pared by 6 bases and J by 1 base, with 11 bases of the junction left unmatched. The CDR3 spans 16 residues. The DNA of the CDR3 is TGTGCCAGCTCGCAGGGGGTAGGACCCAAGAACACTGAAGCTTTCTTT. Protein sequence: CASSQGVGPKNTEAFF.

This clone was counted a few times. V usage is TRBV30 and J usage is TRBJ1-1; tentatively, D is TRBD1 (5 bases). Germline loops: CDR1 GTSNPN, CDR2 SVGIG (reference sequence). Trimming shortened V by 3 bases and J by 5 bases, and 13 bases separated the two germline ends. The CDR3 sequence is 13 residues long. The CDR3 DNA reads as TGTGCCTGGAGCCAGACAGTGGGGACTGAAGCTTTCTTT. Its protein product is CAWSQTVGTEAFF.

This rearrangement joins TRBV7-2 to TRBJ2-5, with 8 bases fitting TRBD2. J was trimmed by 5 bases and V by 3 bases; bases with no gene match: 8. The CDR3 is 15 residues long. CDR1 and CDR2 from the germline V gene are SGHTA and FQGNSA. CDR3 coding DNA: TGTGCCAGCAGCTTCCAAAGCGGGAGCGGGGAGACCCAGTACTTC. Encoded protein: CASSFQSGSGETQYF.

The rearrangement links TRBV4-2 to TRBJ2-2; 12 positions agree with TRBD2. The CDR3 consists of 18 residues. Germline loops: CDR1 LGHNA, CDR2 YNFKEQ. The trim removed 5 bases at V and 4 bases at J, leaving 11 bases unmatched. The CDR3 protein is CASSLRLLAGGGTGELFF. For the CDR3, the DNA is TGTGCCAGCAGCTTACGCCTCCTAGCGGGAGGGGGCACCGGGGAGCTGTTTTTT.

CDR3 DNA: TGCGCCAGCAGCTTGGGGGCAGGGCGGTTCACAGATACGCAGTATTTT. As protein: CASSLGAGRFTDTQYF. V usage is TRBV5-1 and J usage is TRBJ2-3, with a possible D match to TRBD1 (5 bases). CDR1 is SGHRS and CDR2 is YFSETQ in the germline V gene. This CDR3 contains 16 residues. V was trimmed by 0 bases and J by 2 bases, leaving 13 bases between them.

This chain connects TRBV5-1 to TRBJ1-4, with a possible D match to TRBD1 (5 bases). Trimming stripped 0 bases from V and 7 bases from J, with 13 bases between. The CDR3 contains 15 residues. Germline V lookup: CDR1 SGHRS, CDR2 YFSETQ. The CDR3 region is CASSLVGAHGEKLFF. In DNA, the CDR3 is TGCGCCAGCAGCTTGGTCGGGGCGCATGGTGAAAAACTGTTTTTT.

This clone was recorded once. The gene calls are TRBV7-9 and TRBJ2-4; possibly TRBD1 or TRBD2 for D (6 bases each). The CDR3 has 15 amino acids. V was trimmed by 1 base and J by 6 bases, leaving 13 bases between them. Looked up from germline, CDR1 is SEHNR and CDR2 is FQNEAQ (reference sequence). The CDR3 DNA is TGTGCCAGCAGCTTAGTGTTGGGGGGCCTAAACATTCAGTACTTC. It yields the protein CASSLVLGGLNIQYF.

The V call is TRBV9, the J call TRBJ1-3; TRBD1 is a possible D gene (6 bases). V lost 4 bases to trimming and J lost 4 bases, with 24 bases between them. Per germline, CDR1 SGDLS and CDR2 YYNGEE. The CDR3 spans 18 residues. The CDR3 nucleotides read TGTGCCAGCAGCACCCCCCCCACAGGGTCTGTGGTAGGAAACACCATATATTTT. Translating gives CASSTPPTGSVVGNTIYF.

The chain couples TRBV5-1 to TRBJ2-1; TRBD1 might be the D (5 bases). The CDR3 totals 15 residues. CDR1 is SGHRS, CDR2 YFSETQ, per germline. Between the trimmed V and J ends, which lost 0 bases and 8 bases, there was a span of 15 bases. The CDR3 here is CASSLDSGSLYEQFF. The CDR3 nucleotides are TGCGCCAGCAGCTTGGACTCAGGGTCCCTCTATGAGCAGTTCTTC. Looking up the rest from reference TRBV5-1 and TRBJ2-1 gives the full variable domain: KAGVTQTPRYLIKTRGQQVTLSCSPISGHRSVSWYQQTPGQGLQFLFEYFSETQRNKGNFPGRFSGRQFSNSRSEMNVSTLELGDSALYLCASSLDSGSLYEQFFGPGTRLTVL.

The chain employs TRBV27 and TRBJ2-7, with D unclear. The germline V and J ends were trimmed by 4 bases and 2 bases, with 9 bases remaining between them. Germline CDR1 and CDR2: MNHEY and SMNVEV (reference sequence). This CDR3 comprises 13 residues. The CDR3 DNA sequence: TGTGCCAGCAGTTCGCCTGGACCCTACGAGCAGTACTTC. It translates to CASSSPGPYEQYF.

The chain joins TRBV1 to TRBJ2-7; no DNA check was done on the table's D call, TRBD1. TRBV1 has pseudogene status. CDR3 length: 15 residues. The CDR3 sequence: CTSSQGGGPRGEQYF. CDR3 nucleotide sequence: TGCACCAGCAGCCAAGGAGGGGGCCCGAGGGGCGAGCAGTACTTC.

The J gene is TRBJ2-1, the V gene TRBV6-4; D ambiguous. V lost 0 bases and J lost 3, with 15 bases in between. The germline V gene encodes CDR1 MRHNA and CDR2 SNTAGT. The CDR3 has 17 amino acids. The CDR3: CASSDSSGSFNYNEQFF. CDR3 coding DNA: TGTGCCAGCAGTGACTCGTCAGGCTCCTTTAACTACAATGAGCAGTTCTTC.

V usage is TRBV5-1 and J usage is TRBJ2-1; D uncertain. Trimming stripped 0 bases from V and 4 bases from J, with 11 bases between. The CDR3 spans 15 residues. Germline V CDR1 and CDR2: SGHRS, YFSETQ. CDR3 coding DNA: TGCGCCAGCAGCTTGGTAGGCGAAATTTACAATGAGCAGTTCTTC. Translated: CASSLVGEIYNEQFF.

The chain carries TRBV2 and TRBJ1-6; D gene uncertain. CDR3 length: 16 amino acids. Per the germline V gene, CDR1 is SNHLY and CDR2 is FYNNEI. V lost 0 bases and J lost 7, with 13 bases in between. In nucleotides, the CDR3 is TGTGCCAGCAGTGAAGCGCGATCGGACGGCAATTCACCCCTCCACTTT. Encoded protein: CASSEARSDGNSPLHF.

The V call is TRBV30, the J call TRBJ2-7; possibly TRBD2 for D (6 bases). V lost 3 bases to trimming and J lost 6 bases, with 15 bases between them. This CDR3 is built from 13 residues. The germline CDR1 and CDR2 sequences are GTSNPN and SVGIG (reference sequence). The CDR3 DNA reads as TGTGCCTGGAGCGCAATGGGGGGAGGCGAGCAGTACTTC. This gives the protein CAWSAMGGGEQYF.

V gene TRBV5-8 combines with J gene TRBJ2-3, with a possible D match to TRBD2 (5 bases). The CDR3 is 13 residues long. Trimming removed 0 bases at V and 4 bases at J, with 6 bases between. CDR1 SGHTS and CDR2 YDEGEE come from the germline V gene. CDR3 sequence: CASSLAGSDTQYF. Written as DNA, the CDR3 is TGTGCCAGCAGCTTGGCGGGGTCAGATACGCAGTATTTT.

CDR3 sequence (DNA): TGTGCCAGCAGCTTAGACAGGGCAAGCGGCGGTGAAGCTTTCTTT. Its protein is CASSLDRASGGEAFF. The chain uses TRBV7-8 and TRBJ1-1, with D tentatively TRBD1 (6 bases). This CDR3 spans 15 amino acids. Germline assignment: CDR1 SGHVS and CDR2 FQNEAQ. The V and J ends lost 1 base and 7 bases respectively, with 16 bases between them.

V is TRBV2 and J is TRBJ1-2, with a weak D call TRBD1 (6 bases). V was shortened by 10 bases and J by 2 bases, with 14 bases between the two germline ends. The CDR3 runs 13 residues. The germline V gene has CDR1 SNHLY and CDR2 FYNNEI. As DNA, the CDR3 is TGTGCCATCAACCGGGACACCAACTATGGCTACACCTTC. This encodes CAINRDTNYGYTF.

The V gene is TRBV29-1, the J gene TRBJ1-2, with a possible D match to TRBD1 (5 bases). V was cut by 6 bases and J by 8 bases, with 13 bases left in between. Germline loops: CDR1 SQVTM, CDR2 ANQGSEA. The CDR3 contains 11 residues. As DNA, the CDR3 is TGCAGCGTCCTAGGGACGGGCGGCTACACCTTC. Translated: CSVLGTGGYTF. The whole variable domain, remainder taken from reference TRBV29-1 and TRBJ1-2, is SAVISQKPSRDICQRGTSLTIQCQVDSQVTMMFWYRQQPGQSLTLIATANQGSEATYESGFVIDKFPISRPNLTFSTLTVSNMSPEDSSIYLCSVLGTGGYTFGSGTRLTVV.

V is TRBV28 and J is TRBJ2-3; 7 nucleotides match TRBD1. This CDR3 contains 15 residues. Trimming removed 5 bases from V and 3 bases from J; junction bases left unmatched: 8. Per the germline V gene, CDR1 is MDHEN and CDR2 is SYDVKM. The CDR3 here is CASSRTGERTDTQYF. CDR3 sequence (DNA): TGTGCCAGCAGTAGAACAGGGGAGCGAACAGATACGCAGTATTTT.

V gene TRBV10-3 combines with J gene TRBJ2-2; D possibly corresponds to TRBD2 (6 bases). With 6 bases removed from V and 1 base from J, the gap between germline ends came to 15 bases. Germline lookup yields CDR1 ENHRY and CDR2 SYGVKD. CDR3 length: 16 residues. The CDR3 nucleotides read TGTGCCATCAGCGGACCGGAGGGTCGGAACACCGGGGAGCTGTTTTTT. Protein sequence: CAISGPEGRNTGELFF.

The chain employs TRBV28 and TRBJ2-5; D is unresolved. Trimming took off 5 bases at V and 5 bases at J, with 21 bases between the two ends. This CDR3 is 16 amino acids long. Per the germline V gene, CDR1 is MDHEN and CDR2 is SYDVKM. DNA for the CDR3: TGTGCCAGCAGTCCGCGGTTTGAAGGGTTGATGGAGACCCAGTACTTC. Amino acids: CASSPRFEGLMETQYF. The entire variable domain, with the rest obtained from reference TRBV28 and TRBJ2-5, is as follows: DVKVTQSSRYLVKRTGEKVFLECVQDMDHENMFWYRQDPGLGLRLIYFSYDVKMKEKGDIPEGYSVSREKKERFSLILESASTNQTSMYLCASSPRFEGLMETQYFGPGTRLLVL.

The rearrangement links TRBV2 to TRBJ1-5, with 9 bases that match TRBD1. Germline values: CDR1 SNHLY, CDR2 FYNNEI. The CDR3 consists of 18 residues. The J segment lost 0 bases and the V segment lost 7 bases, leaving 13 bases of the junction unmatched. Here the CDR3 DNA reads TGTGCCAGCATGGGGATTCCGGGACAGGGCTATAGCAATCAGCCCCAGCATTTT. Amino acid sequence: CASMGIPGQGYSNQPQHF. Looking up the rest from reference TRBV2 and TRBJ1-5 gives the full variable domain: EPEVTQTPSHQVTQMGQEVILRCVPISNHLYFYWYRQILGQKVEFLVSFYNNEISEKSEIFDDQFSVERPDGSNFTLKIRSTKLEDSAMYFCASMGIPGQGYSNQPQHFGDGTRLSIL.

This clone was recorded a few times. V usage is TRBV6-1 and J usage is TRBJ1-1; a possible D gene is TRBD1 (5 bases). This CDR3 is built from 13 residues. The V end was cut by 0 bases, the J end by 4 bases, with 6 bases between. From germline, CDR1 is MNHNS and CDR2 SASEGT. In DNA form, the CDR3 reads TGTGCCAGCAGTGAAGCGGGGGGCACTGAAGCTTTCTTT. Translated, it gives CASSEAGGTEAFF.

The chain is built from TRBV4-2 and TRBJ2-7, with 8 positions matching TRBD2. In germline, CDR1 is LGHNA, CDR2 YNFKEQ. With V trimmed by 1 base and J by 7 bases, 24 bases remained unmatched. The CDR3 sequence is 20 residues long. The DNA for the CDR3 is TGTGCCAGCAGCCAAGCAGCGGTCCGCGGACTAGCCGACTTCGATTCGGAGCAGTACTTC. Residues: CASSQAAVRGLADFDSEQYF.